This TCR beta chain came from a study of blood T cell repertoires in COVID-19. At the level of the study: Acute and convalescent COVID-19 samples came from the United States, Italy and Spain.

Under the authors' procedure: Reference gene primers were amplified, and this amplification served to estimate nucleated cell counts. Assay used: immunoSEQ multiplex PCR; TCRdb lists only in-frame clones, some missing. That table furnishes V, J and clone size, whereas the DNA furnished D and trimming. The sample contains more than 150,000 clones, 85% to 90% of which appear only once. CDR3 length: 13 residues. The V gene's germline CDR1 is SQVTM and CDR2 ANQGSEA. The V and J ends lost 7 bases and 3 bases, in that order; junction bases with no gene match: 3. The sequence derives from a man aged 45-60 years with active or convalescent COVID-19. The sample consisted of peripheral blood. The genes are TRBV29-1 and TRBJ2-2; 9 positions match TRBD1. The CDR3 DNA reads TGCAGCGGGGGACAGGGATACACCGGGGAGCTGTTTTTT. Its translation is CSGGQGYTGELFF.